This entry lists 8 T cell receptor beta chains sequenced from one sample in a study of vaccination and CD4 T cells after COVID-19. The Oncomine TCR Beta short-read assay sequenced DNA from cultured CD4+ T cells. TCRdb re-derived calls from the PCR reads in MiXCR, one entry per CDR3 protein. The sample has a few thousand distinct CDR3 sequences, approximately 71% seen once; the top ten hold under 40%. Treatment reported: roughly 10-day PBMC culture with coronavirus spike peptide pools or control peptides (ViraFEST assay). Antigen specificity for these receptors is unknown. Sequencing was done on a sample of CD4+ T cells from blood, cultured in vitro. These receptors came from a human donor who had recovered from COVID-19.

The table lists this clonotype with a few counts. The V gene is TRBV7-2, the J gene TRBJ1-5, with a tentative D call TRBD1 (6 bases). The V end lost 5 bases, the J end lost 4 bases, and 9 bases lay between the germline ends. This CDR3 contains 13 residues. Germline-derived CDR1 and CDR2 are SGHTA and FQGNSA. Here the CDR3 reads CASSGQQNQPQHF. Written as DNA, the CDR3 is TGTGCCAGCAGCGGACAGCAAAATCAGCCCCAGCATTTT.

The V gene is TRBV12-3 or TRBV12-4, the J gene TRBJ1-2; D might be TRBD1 (6 bases). V dropped 0 bases and J dropped 8 bases, with 13 bases sitting between them. The CDR3 sequence is 14 residues long. Here the CDR3 DNA reads TGTGCCAGCAGTTTAGCGAGGAACAGGGACGGCTACACCTTC. Its translation: CASSLARNRDGYTF.

V gene TRBV6-1 combines with J gene TRBJ1-2; D may be TRBD1 (5 bases). V lost 3 bases and J lost 5, with 10 bases in between. The length of the CDR3 is 13 residues. CDR1 is MNHNS and CDR2 is SASEGT in the germline V gene. The CDR3 sequence is CASSDKTDYGYTF. DNA for the CDR3: TGTGCCAGCAGTGACAAGACAGATTATGGCTACACCTTC.

The genes are TRBV4-1 and TRBJ1-2, with a weak D call TRBD1 (6 bases). V was pared by 1 base and J by 4 bases, with 16 bases between. Germline V gives CDR1 MGHRA, CDR2 YSYEKL. This CDR3 contains 16 residues. CDR3 amino acids: CASSQAPDSVSYGYTF. The CDR3 region has the DNA TGCGCCAGCAGCCAAGCGCCGGACAGTGTAAGCTATGGCTACACCTTC.

This chain connects TRBV20-1 to TRBJ2-2; TRBD1 might be the D (6 bases). In germline, CDR1 is DFQATT, CDR2 SNEGSKA (reference sequence). Between the trimmed V and J ends, which lost 4 bases and 5 bases, there was a span of 11 bases. The CDR3 consists of 13 residues. CDR3 protein: CSAMQGKTGELFF. CDR3 in DNA: TGCAGTGCTATGCAGGGGAAGACCGGGGAGCTGTTTTTT.

This clonotype qualifies as large. The chain employs TRBV12-3 or TRBV12-4 and TRBJ2-2; 7 nucleotides agree with TRBD1. The CDR3 covers 18 residues. The V gene end was trimmed by 8 bases and the J gene end by 2 bases; junction bases not matched to a gene: 17. The CDR3 DNA sequence: TGTGCCAGCGAGTTAGCTGAGGGCAGGGGGATTAACACCGGGGAGCTGTTTTTT. Translated: CASELAEGRGINTGELFF.

As DNA, the CDR3 is TGCAGTGCTAGAGTACCTTTCCAGAACACCGGGGAGCTGTTTTTT. As protein: CSARVPFQNTGELFF. The J gene is TRBJ2-2, the V gene TRBV20-1; no clear D gene. Germline assignment: CDR1 DFQATT and CDR2 SNEGSKA (reference sequence). V was trimmed by 1 base and J by 1 base, leaving 10 bases between them. CDR3 length equals 15 residues.

The chain recombines TRBV12-3 or TRBV12-4 with TRBJ1-1; D is possibly TRBD1 (6 bases). This CDR3 has 16 residues. With 1 base removed from V and 2 bases from J, the gap between germline ends came to 14 bases. For the CDR3, the DNA is TGTGCCAGCAGTTTAGGTTTCGGGGGCGGAAACACTGAAGCTTTCTTT. It specifies CASSLGFGGGNTEAFF.